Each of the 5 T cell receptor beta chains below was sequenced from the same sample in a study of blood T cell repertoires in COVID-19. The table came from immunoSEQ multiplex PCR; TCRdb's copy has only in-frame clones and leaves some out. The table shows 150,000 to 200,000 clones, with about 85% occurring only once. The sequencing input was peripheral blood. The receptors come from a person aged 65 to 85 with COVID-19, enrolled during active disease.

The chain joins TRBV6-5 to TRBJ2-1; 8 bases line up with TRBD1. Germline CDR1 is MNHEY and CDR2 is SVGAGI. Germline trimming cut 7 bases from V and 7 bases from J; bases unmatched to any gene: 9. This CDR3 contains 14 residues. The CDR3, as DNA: TGTGCCAGCACCGGACAGGGAGGAACTAATGAGCAGTTCTTC. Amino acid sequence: CASTGQGGTNEQFF.

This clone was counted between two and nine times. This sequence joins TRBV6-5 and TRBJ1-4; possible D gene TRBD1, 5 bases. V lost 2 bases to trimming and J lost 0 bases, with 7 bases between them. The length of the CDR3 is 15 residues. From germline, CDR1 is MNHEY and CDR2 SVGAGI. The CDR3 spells CASSYRGSTNEKLFF. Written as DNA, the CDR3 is TGTGCCAGCAGTTACAGGGGTTCAACTAATGAAAAACTGTTTTTT.

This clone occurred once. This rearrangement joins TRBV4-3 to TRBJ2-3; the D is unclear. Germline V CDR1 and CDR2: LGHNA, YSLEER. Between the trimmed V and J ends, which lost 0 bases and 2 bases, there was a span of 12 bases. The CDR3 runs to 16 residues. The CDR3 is CASSQENPEATDTQYF. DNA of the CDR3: TGCGCCAGCAGCCAAGAGAATCCCGAGGCCACAGATACGCAGTATTTT.

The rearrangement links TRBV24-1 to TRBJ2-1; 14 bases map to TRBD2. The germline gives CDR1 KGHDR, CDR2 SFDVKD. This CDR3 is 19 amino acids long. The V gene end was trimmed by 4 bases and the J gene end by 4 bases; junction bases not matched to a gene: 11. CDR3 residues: CATSDYQGTSGSRYNEQFF. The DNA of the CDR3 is TGTGCCACCAGTGACTACCAAGGGACTAGCGGGAGTAGGTACAATGAGCAGTTCTTC.

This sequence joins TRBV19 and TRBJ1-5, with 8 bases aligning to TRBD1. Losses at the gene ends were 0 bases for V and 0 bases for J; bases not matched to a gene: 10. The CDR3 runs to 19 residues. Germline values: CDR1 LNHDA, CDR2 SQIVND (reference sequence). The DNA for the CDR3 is TGTGCCAGTAGTATAGAACGCGGGACAGGCCCCAATAGCAATCAGCCCCAGCATTTT. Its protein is CASSIERGTGPNSNQPQHF.